This T cell receptor (beta chain) was identified during a study of blood T cell repertoires in COVID-19. Study as a whole: Acute-phase and convalescent COVID-19 samples originated in the United States, Italy and Spain. In each case, the material was cDNA or gDNA derived from T cells, B-cell-depleted T cells, or PBMCs.

Original data processing: Reference gene primer amplification in the assay estimated nucleated cell counts. TCRdb's table, derived via immunoSEQ multiplex PCR, lists solely in-frame clones and lacks some. The DNA was the basis for D and trimming; V, J and clone size are from that table. The data hold about 180,000 clones, with around 85% observed a single time. The germline V gene has CDR1 KGHSH and CDR2 LQKENI. This CDR3 region has 14 residues. The germline V and J ends were trimmed by 0 bases and 2 bases, with 8 bases remaining between them. The chain is built from TRBV18 and TRBJ2-7; D is possibly TRBD1 (5 bases). The specimen was peripheral blood. The sequence was obtained from a man over 45 with active or convalescent COVID-19. CDR3 coding DNA: TGTGCCAGCTCACCACCGGGGCTACCCTACGAGCAGTACTTC. It translates to CASSPPGLPYEQYF.